These 4 T cell receptor beta chains were all obtained from the same sample, sequenced in a study of identical twins. TCRdb itself ran the 5' RACE reads through MiXCR, one entry per CDR3 protein. Of some 500,000 distinct CDR3 sequences in the sample, about 20% were seen once. These data are also associated with another study on T cells expressing NK-cell markers.

Sequencing used CD4+ T cells sorted from blood. These receptors came from a young woman in good health.

The chain employs TRBV20-1 and TRBJ1-1; D possibly corresponds to TRBD1 (5 bases). The CDR3 has 13 amino acids. CDR1 is DFQATT and CDR2 is SNEGSKA in the germline V gene (reference sequence). V was trimmed by 7 bases and J by 0 bases, leaving 12 bases between them. The CDR3 loop is CSVSGRMNTEAFF. CDR3 nucleotides: TGCAGTGTTTCGGGACGGATGAACACTGAAGCTTTCTTT.

Many counts were recorded for this clonotype. J is TRBJ1-1 and V is TRBV20-1; 7 bases are shared with TRBD1. CDR1 and CDR2 (germline): DFQATT, SNEGSKA (reference sequence). The CDR3 is 13 amino acids. Unmatched junction bases numbered 9, after V lost 8 bases and J lost 3 bases. CDR3 in amino acids: CSSYGDRYTEAFF. The DNA of the CDR3 is TGCAGTTCCTACGGGGACAGATACACTGAAGCTTTCTTT.

The chain joins TRBV9 to TRBJ2-3; unclear D gene. The CDR3 is made up of 13 amino acids. Germline values: CDR1 SGDLS, CDR2 YYNGEE. Trimming took off 1 base at V and 2 bases at J, with 5 bases between the two ends. The CDR3 DNA reads TGTGCCAGCAGCGTATATTACACAGATACGCAGTATTTT. It codes for CASSVYYTDTQYF.

The chain uses TRBV5-1 and TRBJ2-3; 7 bases map to TRBD2. The CDR3 spans 15 residues. CDR1 and CDR2 from the germline V gene are SGHRS and YFSETQ. V was clipped by 0 bases and J by 9 bases; unmatched bases: 10. CDR3 nucleotides: TGCGCCAGCAGCTTGGTAGCGGGCGAAGGAGGAACGCAGTATTTT. Protein sequence: CASSLVAGEGGTQYF.